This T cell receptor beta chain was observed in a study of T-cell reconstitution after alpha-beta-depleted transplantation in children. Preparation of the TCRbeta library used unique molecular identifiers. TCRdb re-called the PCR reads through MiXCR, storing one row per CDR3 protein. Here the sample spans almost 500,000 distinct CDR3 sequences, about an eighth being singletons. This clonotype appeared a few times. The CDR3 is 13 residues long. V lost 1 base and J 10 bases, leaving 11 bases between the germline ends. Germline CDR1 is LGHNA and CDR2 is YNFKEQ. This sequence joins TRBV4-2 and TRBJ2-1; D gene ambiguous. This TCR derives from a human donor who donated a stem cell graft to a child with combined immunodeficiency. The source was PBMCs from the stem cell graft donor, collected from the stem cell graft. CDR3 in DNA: TGTGCCAGCAGCCAAGCCCTGGTCAGCGAGCAGTTCTTC. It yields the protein CASSQALVSEQFF.